A single sample is the source of the 19 T cell receptor beta chains below, sequenced in a study of blood T cell repertoires in COVID-19. TCRdb's copy holds only in-frame clones and misses some; the assay was immunoSEQ multiplex PCR. The profile shows about 410,000 clones, just under 90% of them singletons. Sequenced: PBMCs or T cells enriched from blood (not recorded which). The receptors derive from a woman in her 30s who had recovered from COVID-19.

The chain joins TRBV7-9 to TRBJ2-1; 11 nucleotides align to TRBD2. The germline V gene encodes CDR1 SEHNR and CDR2 FQNEAQ (reference sequence). Germline trimming cut 5 bases from V and 7 bases from J; bases unmatched to any gene: 7. This CDR3 contains 15 residues. The CDR3 loop is CASSRTSGSLNEQFF. The CDR3 DNA reads TGTGCCAGCAGCCGCACTAGCGGGAGTTTAAATGAGCAGTTCTTC.

The V gene is TRBV29-1, the J gene TRBJ1-5; TRBD1 matches at 7 bases. There are 13 residues in the CDR3. V lost 7 bases to trimming and J lost 4 bases; unmatched junction nucleotides: 7. The germline CDR1 and CDR2 sequences are SQVTM and ANQGSEA. In nucleotides, the CDR3 is TGCAGCGGGCTAACAGGGGCGAATCAGCCCCAGCATTTT. Protein: CSGLTGANQPQHF.

J is TRBJ1-5 and V is TRBV10-3; the D gene is possibly TRBD1 (5 bases). CDR3 length: 13 residues. Germline-derived CDR1 and CDR2 are ENHRY and SYGVKD. V was pared by 3 bases and J by 6 bases, with 9 bases between. This CDR3 is CAISDREGQPQHF. CDR3 nucleotides: TGTGCCATCAGTGACAGGGAAGGTCAGCCCCAGCATTTT.

This clone was recorded a few times. V and J are TRBV27 and TRBJ1-1; D gene ambiguous. V lost 2 bases and J lost 3, with 10 bases in between. The germline gives CDR1 MNHEY, CDR2 SMNVEV (reference sequence). The CDR3 sequence is 14 residues long. DNA for the CDR3: TGTGCCAGCAGTTTAAGGTACAGCCACACTGAAGCTTTCTTT. Amino acid sequence: CASSLRYSHTEAFF.

The count of this clone is one. The rearrangement links TRBV21-1 to TRBJ2-7; the D call TRBD2 from the table was never checked on the DNA. TRBV21-1 is classified as a pseudogene. The CDR3 has 19 amino acids. CDR3 region: CASSKIGRPGAGVIYEQYF. In DNA, the CDR3 is TGTGCCAGCAGCAAAATTGGTCGGCCCGGAGCGGGAGTGATCTACGAGCAGTACTTC.

The genes are TRBV7-9 and TRBJ2-2, with D unclear. The germline V gene encodes CDR1 SEHNR and CDR2 FQNEAQ (reference sequence). Trimming removed 1 base at V and 1 base at J, with 7 bases between. This CDR3 contains 15 residues. The CDR3 here is CASSLELRNTGELFF. CDR3 bases: TGTGCCAGCAGCTTAGAATTGCGGAACACCGGGGAGCTGTTTTTT.

This clone came up a few times. The chain combines TRBV29-1 with TRBJ2-7, with 12 bases identical to TRBD1. Germline loops: CDR1 SQVTM, CDR2 ANQGSEA. J lost 3 bases, V lost 4 bases, and 7 bases had no gene match. CDR3 length equals 15 residues. CDR3 DNA: TGCAGCGTTGCCCCAGGGACAGGGGGCATCTACGAGCAGTACTTC. The encoded protein is CSVAPGTGGIYEQYF.

The rearrangement uses TRBV4-1 and TRBJ1-1, with D tentatively TRBD1 (5 bases). The CDR3 length is 14 residues. Trimming removed 4 bases at V and 3 bases at J, with 12 bases between. Looked up from germline, CDR1 is MGHRA and CDR2 is YSYEKL. The CDR3 bases are TGCGCCAGCAGCCCCTGGACACCGGACACTGAAGCTTTCTTT. This codes for CASSPWTPDTEAFF.

This chain joins TRBV6-5 and TRBJ1-3; maybe TRBD1 (5 bases). Trimming stripped 9 bases from V and 2 bases from J, with 14 bases between. This CDR3 comprises 14 residues. Germline V gene lookup returns CDR1 MNHEY and CDR2 SVGAGI. The CDR3 nucleotides are TGTGCCAGTAGCAGGGTCACGACTGGAAACACCATATATTTT. It encodes CASSRVTTGNTIYF.

The V and J genes are TRBV7-9 and TRBJ2-1, with 7 bases identical to TRBD2. Germline V gene data show CDR1 as SEHNR and CDR2 as FQNEAQ (reference sequence). The V segment lost 3 bases and the J segment 1 base; nucleotides outside the gene matches: 3. The CDR3 covers 15 residues. The DNA of the CDR3 is TGTGCCAGCAGCTTCGGGACTACTTCCTACAATGAGCAGTTCTTC. Protein: CASSFGTTSYNEQFF.

The rearrangement joins TRBV2 to TRBJ1-2; unclear D gene. The CDR3 is 12 residues long. Trimming pared 7 bases from V and 4 bases from J, leaving 10 bases between. Germline lookup yields CDR1 SNHLY and CDR2 FYNNEI. The CDR3 is CASTHRSYGYTF. CDR3 nucleotides: TGTGCCAGCACGCATAGATCCTATGGCTACACCTTC. The full variable domain, completed using reference TRBV2 and TRBJ1-2, is EPEVTQTPSHQVTQMGQEVILRCVPISNHLYFYWYRQILGQKVEFLVSFYNNEISEKSEIFDDQFSVERPDGSNFTLKIRSTKLEDSAMYFCASTHRSYGYTFGSGTRLTVV.

The rearrangement links TRBV25-1 to TRBJ1-2; no reliable D call. The length of the CDR3 is 12 residues. V lost 8 bases to trimming and J lost 3 bases, with 10 bases between them. CDR1 and CDR2 from the germline V gene are MGHDK and SYGVNS. The CDR3 loop reads CASYDKHYGYTF. The CDR3 DNA reads TGTGCCAGCTATGACAAGCACTATGGCTACACCTTC.

This rearrangement joins TRBV5-4 to TRBJ1-6; D not resolved. This CDR3 region has 16 residues. The germline V gene has CDR1 SGHNT and CDR2 YYREEE (reference sequence). Trimming shortened V by 2 bases and J by 7 bases, and 16 bases separated the two germline ends. The CDR3 region has the DNA TGTGCCAGCAGCTTAGGTACACCCAGACTAAATTCACCCCTCCACTTT. It codes for CASSLGTPRLNSPLHF.

The rearrangement uses TRBV5-6 and TRBJ1-2, with 9 bases that match TRBD1. Trimming took 3 bases from V and 6 from J; bases not matched to a gene: 6. This CDR3 has 14 amino acids. CDR1 is SGHDT and CDR2 is YYEEEE in the germline V gene. CDR3 in amino acids: CASSSRTGVNGYTF. The CDR3 DNA reads as TGTGCCAGCAGCTCAAGGACAGGGGTTAATGGCTACACCTTC.

The chain uses TRBV27 and TRBJ2-7; D remains unclear. The CDR3 totals 12 residues. CDR1 and CDR2 from the germline V gene are MNHEY and SMNVEV (reference sequence). V gave up 4 bases and J gave up 3 bases, with 7 bases separating them. CDR3 residues: CASSSGLYEQYF. The CDR3, as DNA: TGTGCCAGCAGTTCTGGCCTCTACGAGCAGTACTTC.

The chain employs TRBV2 and TRBJ1-5; maybe TRBD1 (6 bases). V lost 9 bases, J lost 0 bases, and 24 bases lay in between. This CDR3 has 18 residues. Germline V gene data show CDR1 as SNHLY and CDR2 as FYNNEI. The CDR3 nucleotides are TGTGCCAGTTCTGGGGGCCCGACAGGTCGGAATAGCAATCAGCCCCAGCATTTT. Translating gives CASSGGPTGRNSNQPQHF. The complete variable domain, with remaining parts taken from reference TRBV2 and TRBJ1-5, reads EPEVTQTPSHQVTQMGQEVILRCVPISNHLYFYWYRQILGQKVEFLVSFYNNEISEKSEIFDDQFSVERPDGSNFTLKIRSTKLEDSAMYFCASSGGPTGRNSNQPQHFGDGTRLSIL.

V gene TRBV3-1 (or the pseudogene TRBV3-2) combines with J gene TRBJ1-1; D remains ambiguous. Trimming removed 0 bases from V and 4 bases from J, with 18 bases in between. Germline CDR1 LGHDT, CDR2 YNNKEL (reference sequence). The CDR3 loop spans 17 amino acids. The CDR3 DNA reads as TGTGCCAGCAGCCAAGATCAGGTGGTAATCCGGGGCACTGAAGCTTTCTTT. This encodes CASSQDQVVIRGTEAFF.

This clone has only a few counts. DNA for the CDR3: TGCGCCAGCAGAACCGGGACACCGAACTCTGGAAACACCATATATTTT. Protein sequence: CASRTGTPNSGNTIYF. The V gene is TRBV5-1, the J gene TRBJ1-3, with D perhaps matching TRBD1 (6 bases). V gave up 5 bases and J gave up 0 bases, with 15 bases separating them. CDR1 SGHRS and CDR2 YFSETQ come from the germline V gene. The CDR3 has 16 residues.

This sequence joins TRBV27 and TRBJ2-7; D perhaps matches TRBD1 (6 bases). Germline values: CDR1 MNHEY, CDR2 SMNVEV (reference sequence). The length of the CDR3 is 14 residues. V was clipped by 5 bases and J by 0 bases, with 11 bases between them. This CDR3 reads CASSLSDSSYEQYF. CDR3 sequence (DNA): TGTGCCAGCAGTCTCTCGGACAGCTCCTACGAGCAGTACTTC.